What follows is one TCR beta chain and its context. TCRdb's table, derived via immunoSEQ multiplex PCR, lists solely in-frame clones and lacks some. The data contain approximately 96,000 clones, roughly 89% of them seen just once; the ten biggest clones take up about 2%. This sample's treatment: preoperative locoregional IRX-2 cytokine immunotherapy. The data were obtained in a study of preoperative IRX-2 immunotherapy in early breast cancer. The CDR3 sequence is 14 residues long. J was trimmed by 4 bases and V by 4 bases; bases with no gene match: 4. This TCR was sampled from a human donor with breast cancer. The J gene is TRBJ1-1, the V gene TRBV7-1, with 9 nucleotides matching TRBD1. TRBV7-1 is treated as an ORF (open reading frame) with a function not yet certain. The source was tumor tissue, collected after IRX-2 immunotherapy. CDR3: CASSWGQGGTEAFF. CDR3 bases: TGTGCCAGCAGCTGGGGACAGGGTGGCACTGAAGCTTTCTTT.